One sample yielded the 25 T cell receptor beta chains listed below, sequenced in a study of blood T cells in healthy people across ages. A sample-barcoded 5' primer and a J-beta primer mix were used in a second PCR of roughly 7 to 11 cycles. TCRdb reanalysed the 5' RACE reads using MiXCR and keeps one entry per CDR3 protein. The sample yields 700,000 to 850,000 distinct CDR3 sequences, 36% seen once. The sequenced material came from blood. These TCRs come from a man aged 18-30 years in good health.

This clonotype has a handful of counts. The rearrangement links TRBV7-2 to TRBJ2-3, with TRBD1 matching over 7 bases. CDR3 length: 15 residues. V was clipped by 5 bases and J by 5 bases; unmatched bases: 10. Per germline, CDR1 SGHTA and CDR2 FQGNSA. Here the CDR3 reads CASSLLRGPGDTQYF. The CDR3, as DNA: TGTGCCAGCAGCCTCCTAAGGGGGCCGGGAGATACGCAGTATTTT.

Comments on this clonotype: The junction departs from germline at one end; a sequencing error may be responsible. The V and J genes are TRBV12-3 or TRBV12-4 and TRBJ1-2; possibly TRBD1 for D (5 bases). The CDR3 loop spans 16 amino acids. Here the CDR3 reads CASSLVGGRGNSGYTF. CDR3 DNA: TGTGCCAGCAGTTTAGTAGGCGGGCGGGGGAACTCTGGCTACACCTTC.

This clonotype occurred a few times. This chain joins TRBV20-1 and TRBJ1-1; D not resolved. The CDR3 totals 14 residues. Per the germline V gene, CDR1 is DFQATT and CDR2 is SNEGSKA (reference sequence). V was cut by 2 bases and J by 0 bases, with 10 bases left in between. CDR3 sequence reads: CSARPSPLNTEAFF. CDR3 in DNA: TGCAGTGCTAGACCCTCCCCTCTGAACACTGAAGCTTTCTTT.

As DNA, the CDR3 is TGCAGTGCTAGATCCGGGGGGGGCGAGGACACTGAAGCTTTCTTT. Amino acids: CSARSGGGEDTEAFF. V gene TRBV20-1 combines with J gene TRBJ1-1; tentative D call: TRBD1 (6 bases). This CDR3 spans 15 amino acids. The germline V gene encodes CDR1 DFQATT and CDR2 SNEGSKA (reference sequence). The germline V and J ends were trimmed by 2 bases and 3 bases, with 16 bases remaining between them.

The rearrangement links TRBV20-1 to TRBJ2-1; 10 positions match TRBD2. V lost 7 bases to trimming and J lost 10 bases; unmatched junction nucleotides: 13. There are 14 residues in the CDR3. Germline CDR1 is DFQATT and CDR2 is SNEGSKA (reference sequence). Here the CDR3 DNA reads TGCAGTGTCAGCCGTAGCGGGGGGTTCTACGAGCAGTTCTTC. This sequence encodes CSVSRSGGFYEQFF.

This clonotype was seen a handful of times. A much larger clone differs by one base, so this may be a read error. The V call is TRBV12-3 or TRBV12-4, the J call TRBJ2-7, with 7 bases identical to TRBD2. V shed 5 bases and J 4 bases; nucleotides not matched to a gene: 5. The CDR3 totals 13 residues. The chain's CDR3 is CASSVGRAYEQYF. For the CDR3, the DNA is TGTGCCAGCAGTGTAGGGAGGGCGTACGAGCAGTACTTC.

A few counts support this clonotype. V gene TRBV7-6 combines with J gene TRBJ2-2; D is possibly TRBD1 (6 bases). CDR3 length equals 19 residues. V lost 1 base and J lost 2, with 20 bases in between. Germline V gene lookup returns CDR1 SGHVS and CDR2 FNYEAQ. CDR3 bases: TGTGCCAGCAGCTTAGACCCAGGGGATCTTCCTATTAACACCGGGGAGCTGTTTTTT. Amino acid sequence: CASSLDPGDLPINTGELFF.

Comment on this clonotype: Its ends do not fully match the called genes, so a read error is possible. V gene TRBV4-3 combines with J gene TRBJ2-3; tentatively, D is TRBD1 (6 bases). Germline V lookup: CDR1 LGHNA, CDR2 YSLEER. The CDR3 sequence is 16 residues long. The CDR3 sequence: CTSSQGGGGWTDTQYF. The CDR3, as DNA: TGCACCAGCAGCCAAGGGGGTGGGGGTTGGACAGATACGCAGTATTTT.

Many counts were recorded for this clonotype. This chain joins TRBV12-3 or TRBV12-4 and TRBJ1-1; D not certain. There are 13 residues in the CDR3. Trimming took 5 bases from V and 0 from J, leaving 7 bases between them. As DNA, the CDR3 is TGTGCCAGCAGTGCCGAAGTGAACACTGAAGCTTTCTTT. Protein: CASSAEVNTEAFF.

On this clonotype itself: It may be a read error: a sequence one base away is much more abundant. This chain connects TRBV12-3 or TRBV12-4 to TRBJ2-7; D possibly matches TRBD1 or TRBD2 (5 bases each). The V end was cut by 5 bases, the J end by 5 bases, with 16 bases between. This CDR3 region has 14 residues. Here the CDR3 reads CASSPGTMGDEQYF. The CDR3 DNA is TGTGCCAGCAGTCCAGGGACGATGGGGGACGAGCAGTACTTC.

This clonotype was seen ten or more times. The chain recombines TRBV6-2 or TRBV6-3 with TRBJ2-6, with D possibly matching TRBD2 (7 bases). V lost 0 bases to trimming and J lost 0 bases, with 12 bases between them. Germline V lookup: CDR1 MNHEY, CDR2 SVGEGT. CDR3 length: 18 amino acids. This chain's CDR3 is CASSYSVGGGSGANVLTF. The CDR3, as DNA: TGTGCCAGCAGTTACTCCGTGGGAGGGGGCTCTGGGGCCAACGTCCTGACTTTC.

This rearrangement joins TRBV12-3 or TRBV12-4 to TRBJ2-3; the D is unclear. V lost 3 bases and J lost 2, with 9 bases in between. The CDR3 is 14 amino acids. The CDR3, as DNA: TGTGCCAGCAGTTTTCTTAGCAACACAGATACGCAGTATTTT. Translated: CASSFLSNTDTQYF.

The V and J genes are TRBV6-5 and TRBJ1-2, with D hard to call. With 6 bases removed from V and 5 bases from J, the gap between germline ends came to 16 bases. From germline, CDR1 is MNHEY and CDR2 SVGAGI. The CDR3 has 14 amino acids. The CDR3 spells CASSENRFPYGYTF. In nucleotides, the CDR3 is TGTGCCAGCAGCGAAAATAGGTTCCCATATGGCTACACCTTC.

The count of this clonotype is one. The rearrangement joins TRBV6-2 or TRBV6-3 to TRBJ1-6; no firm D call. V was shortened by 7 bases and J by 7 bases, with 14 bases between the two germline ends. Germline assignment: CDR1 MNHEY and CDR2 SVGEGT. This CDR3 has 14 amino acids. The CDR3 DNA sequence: TGTGCCAGCACCCGGGGAGGTGGGAATTCACCCCTCCACTTT. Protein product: CASTRGGGNSPLHF.

CDR3 residues: CASSRTGGGKQYF. The DNA for the CDR3 is TGTGCCAGCAGTAGGACAGGGGGAGGTAAGCAGTATTTT. V gene TRBV7-2 combines with J gene TRBJ2-3; TRBD1 matches at 10 bases. Germline values: CDR1 SGHTA, CDR2 FQGNSA. The CDR3 is made up of 13 amino acids. Germline trimming cut 6 bases from V and 11 bases from J; bases unmatched to any gene: 8.

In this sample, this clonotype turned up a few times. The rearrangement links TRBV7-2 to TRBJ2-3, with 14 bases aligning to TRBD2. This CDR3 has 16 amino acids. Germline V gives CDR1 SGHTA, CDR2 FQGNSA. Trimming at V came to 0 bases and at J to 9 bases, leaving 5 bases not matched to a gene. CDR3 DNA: TGTGCCAGCAGCTTAGCCCCCGGGACTAGCGGGGGAACGCAGTATTTT. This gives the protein CASSLAPGTSGGTQYF.

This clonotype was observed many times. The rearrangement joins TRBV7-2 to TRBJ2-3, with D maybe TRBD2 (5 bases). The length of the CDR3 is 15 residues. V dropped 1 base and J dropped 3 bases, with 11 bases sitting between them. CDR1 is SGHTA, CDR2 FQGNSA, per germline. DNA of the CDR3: TGTGCCAGCAGCTTAGGTCCCCGGGGTACAGATACGCAGTATTTT. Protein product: CASSLGPRGTDTQYF.

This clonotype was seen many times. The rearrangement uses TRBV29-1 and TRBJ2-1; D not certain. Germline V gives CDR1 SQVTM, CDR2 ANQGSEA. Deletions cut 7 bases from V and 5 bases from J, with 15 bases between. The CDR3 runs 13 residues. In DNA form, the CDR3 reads TGCAGCGGGACCCTGACAAGTAACAATGAGCAGTTCTTC. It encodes CSGTLTSNNEQFF.

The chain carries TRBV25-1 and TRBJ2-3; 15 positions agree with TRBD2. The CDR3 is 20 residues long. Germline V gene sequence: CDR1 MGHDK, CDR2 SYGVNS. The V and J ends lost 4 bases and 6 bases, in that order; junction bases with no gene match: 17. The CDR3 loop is CASSAPGTSGGLKRADTQYF. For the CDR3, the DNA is TGTGCCAGCAGTGCACCCGGGACTAGCGGGGGGCTTAAGAGGGCGGATACGCAGTATTTT. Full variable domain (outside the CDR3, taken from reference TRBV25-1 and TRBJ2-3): EADIYQTPRYLVIGTGKKITLECSQTMGHDKMYWYQQDPGMELHLIHYSYGVNSTEKGDLSSESTVSRIRTEHFPLTLESARPSHTSQYLCASSAPGTSGGLKRADTQYFGPGTRLTVL.

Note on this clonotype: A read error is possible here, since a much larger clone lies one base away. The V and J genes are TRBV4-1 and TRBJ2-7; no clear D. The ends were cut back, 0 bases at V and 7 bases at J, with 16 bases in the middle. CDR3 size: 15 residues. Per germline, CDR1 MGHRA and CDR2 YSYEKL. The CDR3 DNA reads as TGCGCCAGCAGCCAAGATGGCTCCCTGAACGATGAGCAGTACTTC. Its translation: CASSQDGSLNDEQYF.

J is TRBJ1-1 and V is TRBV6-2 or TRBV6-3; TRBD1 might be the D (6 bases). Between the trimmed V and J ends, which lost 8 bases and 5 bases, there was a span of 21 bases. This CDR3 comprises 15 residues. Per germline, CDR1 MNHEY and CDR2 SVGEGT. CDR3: CASSRRGGARTEAFF. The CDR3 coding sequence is TGTGCCAGCTCTAGGAGAGGGGGGGCGAGGACTGAAGCTTTCTTT.

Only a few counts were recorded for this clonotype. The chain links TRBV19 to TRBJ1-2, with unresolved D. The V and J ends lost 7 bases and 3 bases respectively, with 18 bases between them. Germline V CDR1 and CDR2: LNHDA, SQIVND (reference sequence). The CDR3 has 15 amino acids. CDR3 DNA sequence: TGTGCCAGTACCCTGGGCCGGGAAGGTGACTATGGCTACACCTTC. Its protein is CASTLGREGDYGYTF.

CDR3 coding DNA: TGCGCCAGCAGCTTCGACGGGGCCAGCTACGAGCAGTACTTC. Translation gives CASSFDGASYEQYF. This rearrangement joins TRBV5-1 to TRBJ2-7, with D perhaps matching TRBD1 or TRBD2 (5 bases each). With 2 bases removed from V and 3 bases from J, the gap between germline ends came to 12 bases. The CDR3 is 14 amino acids. CDR1 is SGHRS and CDR2 is YFSETQ in the germline V gene.

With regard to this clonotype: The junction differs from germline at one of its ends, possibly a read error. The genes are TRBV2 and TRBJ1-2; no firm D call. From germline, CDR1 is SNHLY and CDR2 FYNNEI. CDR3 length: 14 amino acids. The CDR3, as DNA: TGTGTCAGCAATGAAGCTTCGGGGTTTCTTGGCTACACCTTC. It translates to CVSNEASGFLGYTF. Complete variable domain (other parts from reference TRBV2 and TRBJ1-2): EPEVTQTPSHQVTQMGQEVILRCVPISNHLYFYWYRQILGQKVEFLVSFYNNEISEKSEIFDDQFSVERPDGSNFTLKIRSTKLEDSAMYFCVSNEASGFLGYTFGSGTRLTVV.

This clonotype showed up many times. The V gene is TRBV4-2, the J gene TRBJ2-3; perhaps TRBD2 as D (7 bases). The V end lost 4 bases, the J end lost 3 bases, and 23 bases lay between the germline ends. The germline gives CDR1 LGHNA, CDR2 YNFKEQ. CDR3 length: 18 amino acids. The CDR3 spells CASSRSLKGGMETDTQYF. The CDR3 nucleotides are TGTGCCAGCAGCCGATCGCTGAAGGGGGGGATGGAAACAGATACGCAGTATTTT.